The clone carrying this T cell receptor (beta chain) appeared a few times. These data come from a study of response to subunit inactivated influenza vaccine. Via MiXCR, TCRdb re-called the RT-PCR reads, giving one row per CDR3 protein. The data contain hundreds of thousands of distinct CDR3 sequences, around 11% of them singletons. In addition, the sample was reused for a study of T cells expressing NK-cell markers. That work adds: Libraries used 5'RACE template switching adding universal primer site and UMIs. Anti-gamma-delta TCR antibody use in several experiments restricted sorting to alpha-beta TCR T cells. Dominant NKG2C+ clonotypes in five or six donors made up roughly 1.0-7.0% of CD8+ T cells.

The receptor's source is a man aged 50-59 years who received an inactivated influenza vaccine. The sample here was PBMCs from blood, taken on the day of vaccination.

Written as DNA, the CDR3 is TGTGCCAGCAGTCCGGGACAGGAGAACACTGAAGCTTTCTTT. It encodes CASSPGQENTEAFF. The rearrangement joins TRBV12-3 or TRBV12-4 to TRBJ1-1, with 8 positions matching TRBD1. The CDR3 totals 14 residues. J gave up 1 base and V 5 bases, and 3 bases lay outside the gene matches.